This entry lists 26 T cell receptor beta chains sequenced from one sample in a study of blood T cells in healthy people across ages. A second PCR of roughly 6 to 12 cycles used a sample-barcoded 5' primer and a J-beta primer mix. Using its own MiXCR run on the 5' RACE reads, TCRdb lists one record per CDR3 protein. This sample carries fewer than 700,000 distinct CDR3 sequences, 40% to 55% of them seen once, and the ten largest clones take around 23%. The sample was blood. Receptors originate from a man older than 75 in good health.

The rearrangement joins TRBV10-3 to TRBJ2-7; the match to TRBD1 covers 10 bases. Germline CDR1 ENHRY, CDR2 SYGVKD. The length of the CDR3 is 12 residues. V trimming: 9 bases; J trimming: 5 bases; junction bases outside the gene matches: 4. The CDR3 DNA reads TGTGCCATTAGGGACAGGGGCGACGAGCAGTACTTC. Encoded protein: CAIRDRGDEQYF.

This clonotype was seen ten or more times. The CDR3 sequence: CASSYLSSGANVLTF. In DNA form, the CDR3 reads TGTGCCAGCAGTTACCTGAGCTCTGGGGCCAACGTCCTGACTTTC. The chain joins TRBV6-5 to TRBJ2-6; no clear D gene. V was shortened by 2 bases and J by 0 bases, with 5 bases between the two germline ends. The germline CDR1 and CDR2 sequences are MNHEY and SVGAGI. The length of the CDR3 is 15 residues.

In DNA, the CDR3 is TGTGCCAGCAGCCCGGGGGGCGAATACGGAGAGACCCAGTACTTC. This sequence encodes CASSPGGEYGETQYF. V usage is TRBV6-2 or TRBV6-3 and J usage is TRBJ2-5, with D maybe TRBD2 (7 bases). Germline V gene sequence: CDR1 MNHEY, CDR2 SVGEGT. Trimming took 6 bases from V and 4 from J, leaving 18 bases between them. The CDR3 loop spans 15 amino acids.

In this sample, this clonotype turned up many times. The CDR3, as DNA: TGTGCCAGCACACAACCCTCTGGCAATGAGCAGTTCTTC. Encoded protein: CASTQPSGNEQFF. The rearrangement links TRBV6-6 to TRBJ2-1; no definite D call. V was pared by 7 bases and J by 6 bases, with 13 bases between. Germline assignment: CDR1 MNHNY and CDR2 SVGAGI (reference sequence). This CDR3 comprises 13 residues.

The rearrangement links TRBV12-3 or TRBV12-4 to TRBJ2-7, with D possibly TRBD1 on 6 matching bases. Between the trimmed V and J ends, which lost 3 bases and 2 bases, there was a span of 17 bases. CDR3 length: 16 amino acids. For the CDR3, the DNA is TGTGCCAGCAGTTTTGGTGCTGGGGGCGGACCCTACGAGCAGTACTTC. Its translation is CASSFGAGGGPYEQYF.

This clonotype was observed a handful of times. V and J are TRBV29-1 and TRBJ2-1, with 8 bases fitting TRBD1. With V trimmed by 4 bases and J by 7 bases, 21 bases remained unmatched. This CDR3 has 18 amino acids. Germline CDR1 and CDR2: SQVTM and ANQGSEA. In nucleotides, the CDR3 is TGCAGCGTTGCAAGGGACAGGACGAAGTCCCAAATAAGAAATGAGCAGTTCTTC. Translated, it gives CSVARDRTKSQIRNEQFF.

This clonotype was counted a few times. The rearrangement uses TRBV29-1 and TRBJ2-3, with 8 nucleotides matching TRBD2. The V and J ends lost 6 bases and 4 bases, in that order; junction bases with no gene match: 12. Per the germline V gene, CDR1 is SQVTM and CDR2 is ANQGSEA. The CDR3 sequence is 15 residues long. The chain's CDR3 is CSVKGGGSGADTQYF. The DNA for the CDR3 is TGCAGCGTAAAAGGTGGTGGTAGCGGGGCAGATACGCAGTATTTT.

V is TRBV27 and J is TRBJ1-5; D remains ambiguous. V was pared by 2 bases and J by 0 bases, with 11 bases between. This CDR3 has 16 residues. The V gene's germline CDR1 is MNHEY and CDR2 SMNVEV (reference sequence). CDR3 region: CASSLRRDNSNQPQHF. DNA for the CDR3: TGTGCCAGCAGTTTACGGCGAGACAATAGCAATCAGCCCCAGCATTTT.

This chain links TRBV5-1 with TRBJ2-5; 9 bases line up with TRBD1. The J call may be wrong; the DNA end is better matched by TRBJ2-7. This CDR3 spans 21 amino acids. CDR1 SGHRS and CDR2 YFSETQ come from the germline V gene. DNA for the CDR3: TGCGCCAGCAGCTTGTCCACAGTACAGGGGGCTACGGGAGACGGATTCTACGAGCAGTACTTC. Its translation is CASSLSTVQGATGDGFYEQYF.

The rearrangement links TRBV12-3 or TRBV12-4 to TRBJ1-5; D is ambiguous. Trimming removed 6 bases from V and 4 bases from J, with 16 bases in between. CDR3 length equals 15 residues. DNA for the CDR3: TGTGCCAGCAGCCTCGGTTGGGGTGGTAATCAGCCCCAGCATTTT. This gives the protein CASSLGWGGNQPQHF.

This clonotype came up many times. V usage is TRBV6-5 and J usage is TRBJ2-3, with D possibly being TRBD2 (5 bases). Looked up from germline, CDR1 is MNHEY and CDR2 is SVGAGI. The CDR3 contains 14 residues. The V end was cut by 5 bases, the J end by 2 bases, with 11 bases between. The DNA for the CDR3 is TGTGCCAGCAGTACCCCCGGACTCACAGATACGCAGTATTTT. This translates into CASSTPGLTDTQYF.

This clonotype was seen a few times. V gene TRBV6-5 combines with J gene TRBJ1-5, with D perhaps matching TRBD1 (6 bases). Trimming left V 6 bases short and J 7 bases short, with 22 bases between. This CDR3 is 16 amino acids long. CDR1 and CDR2 from the germline V gene are MNHEY and SVGAGI. CDR3 sequence: CASRKGGSLGAQPQHF. The CDR3 DNA sequence: TGTGCCAGCAGAAAGGGGGGCTCTTTAGGGGCCCAGCCCCAGCATTTT.

The CDR3 loop is CASSLGSVNEQYF. CDR3 nucleotide sequence: TGTGCCAGCAGCTTAGGCAGCGTCAACGAGCAGTACTTC. The chain couples TRBV7-2 to TRBJ2-7; D ambiguous. With 1 base removed from V and 5 bases from J, the gap between germline ends came to 9 bases. The CDR3 has 13 residues. Germline CDR1 and CDR2: SGHTA and FQGNSA.

The rearrangement links TRBV5-6 to TRBJ1-6, with 10 bases matching TRBD1. V gave up 3 bases and J gave up 7 bases; unmatched junction bases: 1. Germline-derived CDR1 and CDR2 are SGHDT and YYEEEE. The CDR3 totals 14 residues. CDR3 loop: CASSWGQGNSPLHF. Here the CDR3 DNA reads TGTGCCAGCAGCTGGGGACAGGGGAATTCACCCCTCCACTTT. The complete variable domain, with remaining parts taken from reference TRBV5-6 and TRBJ1-6, reads DAGVTQSPTHLIKTRGQQVTLRCSPKSGHDTVSWYQQALGQGPQFIFQYYEEEERQRGNFPDRFSGHQFPNYSSELNVNALLLGDSALYLCASSWGQGNSPLHFGNGTRLTVT.

The chain carries TRBV15 and TRBJ2-7; 8 bases are shared with TRBD2. The CDR3 extends over 14 amino acids. V trimming: 8 bases; J trimming: 7 bases; junction bases outside the gene matches: 13. Germline V gene lookup returns CDR1 LNHNV and CDR2 YYDKDF (reference sequence). In DNA form, the CDR3 reads TGTGCCACCGAGGCCGGGACTAGTCTCTATGAGCAGTACTTC. Its protein is CATEAGTSLYEQYF.

This chain joins TRBV9 and TRBJ2-1; D is unclear. CDR3 size: 12 residues. The V end lost 0 bases, the J end lost 10 bases, and 8 bases lay between the germline ends. Germline V lookup: CDR1 SGDLS, CDR2 YYNGEE. The chain's CDR3 is CASSVVPGEQFF. The CDR3 nucleotides are TGTGCCAGCAGCGTAGTCCCGGGCGAGCAGTTCTTC. Combining the CDR3 with reference TRBV9 and TRBJ2-1 gives the whole variable domain DSGVTQTPKHLITATGQRVTLRCSPRSGDLSVYWYQQSLDQGLQFLIQYYNGEERAKGNILERFSAQQFPDLHSELNLSSLELGDSALYFCASSVVPGEQFFGPGTRLTVL.

This chain links TRBV5-1 with TRBJ2-5; the D gene is possibly TRBD1 (6 bases). The CDR3 runs 14 residues. V was trimmed by 6 bases and J by 2 bases, leaving 14 bases between them. CDR1 SGHRS and CDR2 YFSETQ come from the germline V gene. CDR3 sequence: CASKDVRGQETQYF. Here the CDR3 DNA reads TGCGCCAGCAAAGACGTCAGGGGTCAAGAGACCCAGTACTTC.

This clonotype was seen only a few times. The chain couples TRBV24-1 to TRBJ2-3; the D gene is possibly TRBD1 (6 bases). Germline loops: CDR1 KGHDR, CDR2 SFDVKD. Deletions cut 3 bases from V and 0 bases from J, with 15 bases between. The CDR3 consists of 17 residues. The CDR3 reads CATSDIRDKKSTDTQYF. In nucleotides, the CDR3 is TGTGCCACCAGTGATATCCGGGACAAAAAGAGCACAGATACGCAGTATTTT.

This clonotype has more than one count but fewer than ten. J is TRBJ1-4 and V is TRBV20-1, with 7 bases that match TRBD1. The V and J ends lost 3 bases and 0 bases, in that order; junction bases with no gene match: 13. Germline V gene data show CDR1 as DFQATT and CDR2 as SNEGSKA (reference sequence). The CDR3 is made up of 18 amino acids. CDR3 loop: CSASPFMGQRATNEKLFF. DNA for the CDR3: TGCAGTGCTAGCCCTTTTATGGGACAGCGTGCAACTAATGAAAAACTGTTTTTT.

Comment on this clonotype: The junction departs from the called germline gene at one end, perhaps through a read error. The V call is TRBV5-6, the J call TRBJ1-1, with D possibly being TRBD1 (5 bases). Germline CDR1 and CDR2: SGHDT and YYEEEE. The CDR3 consists of 14 residues. Written as DNA, the CDR3 is TGTGCCAGCAGCCCTGGGGGGAGCGCGGGATACGCGTATTTT. Amino acid sequence: CASSPGGSAGYAYF.

In DNA, the CDR3 is TGTGCCAGCAGTGCCCCCTCCGGGACACTCAACGGGGAGCTGTTTTTT. This encodes CASSAPSGTLNGELFF. V is TRBV28 and J is TRBJ2-2, with D tentatively TRBD1 (6 bases). This CDR3 has 16 amino acids. V was pared by 5 bases and J by 7 bases, with 20 bases between. Germline V gives CDR1 MDHEN, CDR2 SYDVKM.

This chain connects TRBV28 to TRBJ1-2, with a weak D call TRBD1 (6 bases). V lost 2 bases to trimming and J lost 4 bases, with 8 bases between them. Germline V gene data show CDR1 as MDHEN and CDR2 as SYDVKM. CDR3 length equals 13 residues. CDR3 sequence (DNA): TGTGCCAGCAGTTTAGGACAGCCCTATGGCTACACCTTC. It yields the protein CASSLGQPYGYTF.

The chain combines TRBV28 with TRBJ1-2, with a weak D call TRBD1 (5 bases). From germline, CDR1 is MDHEN and CDR2 SYDVKM. The CDR3 extends over 16 amino acids. With 5 bases removed from V and 5 bases from J, the gap between germline ends came to 21 bases. CDR3 in DNA: TGTGCCAGCAGTCCCCCCAACCCGACAGCCTTATATGGCTACACCTTC. Its translation: CASSPPNPTALYGYTF.

This clonotype has more than one count but fewer than ten. This chain uses TRBV28 with TRBJ2-7; weak D call: TRBD2 (6 bases). The CDR3 loop spans 11 amino acids. V shed 8 bases and J shed 5 bases, with 10 bases lying between them. CDR1 and CDR2 from the germline V gene are MDHEN and SYDVKM. The CDR3 sequence is CASRIADEQYF. In nucleotides, the CDR3 is TGTGCCAGCCGAATAGCGGACGAGCAGTACTTC. Full variable domain (remainder filled in from reference TRBV28 and TRBJ2-7): DVKVTQSSRYLVKRTGEKVFLECVQDMDHENMFWYRQDPGLGLRLIYFSYDVKMKEKGDIPEGYSVSREKKERFSLILESASTNQTSMYLCASRIADEQYFGPGTRLTVT.

The chain combines TRBV7-2 with TRBJ2-4; 8 positions agree with TRBD1. V was clipped by 5 bases and J by 13 bases; unmatched bases: 10. The CDR3 sequence is 13 residues long. Germline assignment: CDR1 SGHTA and CDR2 FQGNSA. The CDR3 reads CASSKGQDNEQYF. Written as DNA, the CDR3 is TGTGCCAGCAGCAAGGGACAGGACAATGAGCAGTACTTC.

This sequence joins TRBV7-2 and TRBJ1-2, with D perhaps matching TRBD1 (5 bases). This CDR3 has 18 amino acids. From germline, CDR1 is SGHTA and CDR2 FQGNSA. Trimming removed 0 bases from V and 2 bases from J, with 19 bases in between. The CDR3: CASSLAVAGMRKNYGYTF. CDR3 DNA sequence: TGTGCCAGCAGCTTAGCGGTGGCAGGGATGAGAAAAAACTATGGCTACACCTTC.